This passage covers 3 T cell receptor beta chains from one sample sequenced in a study of blood T cell repertoires in COVID-19. Repertoires were generated with immunoSEQ multiplex PCR, while TCRdb's copy carries only in-frame clones and drops some. Of more than 200,000 clones in the sample, about 83% were seen once. Specimen: peripheral blood. The receptors shown here come from a woman aged 50 to 65 with acute or convalescent COVID-19.

This clone came up a few times. The CDR3 loop is CASSLEGEYTEAFF. As DNA, the CDR3 is TGTGCCAGCAGCTTAGAGGGCGAGTACACTGAAGCTTTCTTT. The chain is built from TRBV11-2 and TRBJ1-1, with D uncertain. This CDR3 has 14 amino acids. Trimming took 0 bases from V and 3 from J, leaving 8 bases between them. Germline assignment: CDR1 SGHAT and CDR2 FQNNGV. The variable domain in full, with the rest retrieved from reference TRBV11-2 and TRBJ1-1, is EAGVAQSPRYKIIEKRQSVAFWCNPISGHATLYWYQQILGQGPKLLIQFQNNGVVDDSQLPKDRFSAERLKGVDSTLKIQPAKLEDSAVYLCASSLEGEYTEAFFGQGTRLTVV.

The genes are TRBV6-5 and TRBJ1-1, with 8 bases that match TRBD1. Trimming at V came to 6 bases and at J to 3 bases, leaving 3 bases not matched to a gene. The CDR3 has 13 residues. In germline, CDR1 is MNHEY, CDR2 SVGAGI. The DNA of the CDR3 is TGTGCCAGCAGCAGGGGGCAGGACACTGAAGCTTTCTTT. As protein: CASSRGQDTEAFF.

This clone is a singleton in its sample. The chain recombines TRBV6-5 with TRBJ2-3; D is possibly TRBD1 (5 bases). V shed 6 bases and J shed 4 bases, with 14 bases lying between them. Germline V gives CDR1 MNHEY, CDR2 SVGAGI. This CDR3 region has 14 residues. For the CDR3, the DNA is TGTGCCAGCAGAAGGGCAGGGTCTGCAGATACGCAGTATTTT. The encoded protein is CASRRAGSADTQYF.